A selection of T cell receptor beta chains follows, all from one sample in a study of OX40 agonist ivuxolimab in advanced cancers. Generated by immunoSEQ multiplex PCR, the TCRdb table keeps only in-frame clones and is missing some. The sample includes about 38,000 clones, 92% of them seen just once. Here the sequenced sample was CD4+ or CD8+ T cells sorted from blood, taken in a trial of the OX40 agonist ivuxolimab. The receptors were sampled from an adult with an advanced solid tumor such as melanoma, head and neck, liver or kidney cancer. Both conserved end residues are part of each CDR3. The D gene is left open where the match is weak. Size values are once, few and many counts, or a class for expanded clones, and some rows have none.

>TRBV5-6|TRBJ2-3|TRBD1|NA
TGTGCCAGCAGCTTCGGACAGGGCACAGATACGCAGTATTTT
CASSFGQGTDTQYF
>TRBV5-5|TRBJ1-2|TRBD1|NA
TGTGCCAGCAGTCAACAGGGGGCGCGGTATGGCTACACCTTC
CASSQQGARYGYTF
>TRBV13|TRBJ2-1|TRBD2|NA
TGTGCCAGCAGCCCAGAGGCTAGCGGGGTGAGCTCCTACAATGAGCAGTTCTTC
CASSPEASGVSSYNEQFF
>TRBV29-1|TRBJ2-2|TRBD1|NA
TGCAGCGTTGGTACAGGGGGCACCGGGGAGCTGTTTTTT
CSVGTGGTGELFF
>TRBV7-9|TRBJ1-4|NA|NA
TGTGCCAGCAGTTACCACAGGGAAAAACTGTTTTTT
CASSYHREKLFF
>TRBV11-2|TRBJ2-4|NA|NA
TGTGCCAGCAGCTTGGAGGGAAGAAGAGCCAAAAACATTCAGTACTTC
CASSLEGRRAKNIQYF
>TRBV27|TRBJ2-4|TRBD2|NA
TGTGCCAGCAGTTTCGGCCTAGCGGGGGTAGCCAAAAACATTCAGTACTTC
CASSFGLAGVAKNIQYF
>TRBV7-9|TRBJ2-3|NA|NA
TGTGCCAGCAGCTTAGGGACTACCACAGATACGCAGTATTTT
CASSLGTTTDTQYF
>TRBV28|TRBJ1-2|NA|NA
TGTGCCAGCAGTTTTGAGGGTTACTATGGCTACACCTTC
CASSFEGYYGYTF
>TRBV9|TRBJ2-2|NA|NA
TGTGCCAGCTCGTTACCCGGGGAGCTGTTTTTT
CASSLPGELFF
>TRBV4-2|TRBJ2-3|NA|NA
TGTGCCAGCAGCCAAGATCTGGGGATTACTAGCACAGATACGCAGTATTTT
CASSQDLGITSTDTQYF
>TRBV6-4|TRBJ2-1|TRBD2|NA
TGTGCCAGCAGTGATGATGAACGGGAGGGCCTTTACAATGAGCAGTTCTTC
CASSDDEREGLYNEQFF
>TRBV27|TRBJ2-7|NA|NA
TGTGCCAGCAGTGCTGGGGGGTACGAGCAGTACTTC
CASSAGGYEQYF
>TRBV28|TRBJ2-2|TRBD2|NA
TGTGCCAGCAGCCCTAGCGGGCTGAACACCGGGGAGCTGTTTTTT
CASSPSGLNTGELFF
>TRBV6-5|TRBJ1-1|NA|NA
TGTGCCACCCTCACAGGGAACACTGAAGCTTTCTTT
CATLTGNTEAFF
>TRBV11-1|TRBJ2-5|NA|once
TGTGCCAGCAGCCCGGCGGAGAACCCAGAGACCCAGTACTTC
CASSPAENPETQYF
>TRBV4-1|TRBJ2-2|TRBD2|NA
TGCGCCAGCAGCCAACCTCTTACTAGCGGGAAGAACACCGGGGAGCTGTTTTTT
CASSQPLTSGKNTGELFF
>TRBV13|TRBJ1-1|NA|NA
TGTGCCAGCAGCTTTTCTTTGGTCGGAAACACTGAAGCTTTCTTT
CASSFSLVGNTEAFF
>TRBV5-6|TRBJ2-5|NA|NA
TGTGCCAGCAGCTTTTTGACAGCTCCAGAGACCCAGTACTTC
CASSFLTAPETQYF
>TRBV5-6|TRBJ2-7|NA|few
TGTGCCAGCAGACTGACTAGCTCCTACGAGCAGTACTTC
CASRLTSSYEQYF
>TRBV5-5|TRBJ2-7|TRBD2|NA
TGTGCCAGCAGCTTGGCCTGGGGGGGATCCTACGAGCAGTACTTC
CASSLAWGGSYEQYF
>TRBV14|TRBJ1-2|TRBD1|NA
TGTGCCAGCAGCCTCCGGACAGGGGGCGACTATGGCTACACCTTC
CASSLRTGGDYGYTF
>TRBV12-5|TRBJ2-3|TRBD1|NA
TGTGCTAGTGGTTTTGGACAGGGGATGGGTACGCAGTATTTT
CASGFGQGMGTQYF